The T cell receptor (beta chain) described here comes from a study of blood T cell repertoires in COVID-19. Overall study context: The origin of the acute and convalescent COVID-19 samples was the United States, Italy and Spain. PBMCs, B-cell-depleted T cells, or T cells provided the cDNA or gDNA that made up the material.

In the original processing: Using reference gene primer amplification, nucleated cell counts were estimated. The table came from immunoSEQ multiplex PCR; TCRdb's copy has only in-frame clones and leaves some out. D and trimming come from the DNA, and the V and J calls and clone size come from that table. The table lists about 80,000 clones, around 84% of them singletons, with roughly 4% in the top ten. V lost 1 base, J lost 4 bases, and 10 bases lay in between. Germline CDR1 reads LGHNA; CDR2 reads YSLEER. This CDR3 is built from 14 residues. This TCR was recovered from a man over 45 with acute or convalescent COVID-19. Sequenced input: peripheral blood. This rearrangement joins TRBV4-3 to TRBJ1-2; perhaps TRBD1 as D (6 bases). The CDR3 loop is CASSQVRDTYGYTF. DNA for the CDR3: TGCGCCAGCAGCCAAGTACGGGACACCTATGGCTACACCTTC.